This paragraph covers one TCR beta chain sequence. Libraries were prepared by immunoSEQ multiplex PCR; TCRdb keeps only in-frame clonotypes and omits some of them. This sample has tens of thousands of clones, with 85% to 90% found just once. The sample originates from a study of blood T cell repertoires in COVID-19. Study details: PBMCs, B-cell-depleted T cells, or T cells provided the cDNA or gDNA that made up the material.

The CDR3 has 15 residues. Per the germline V gene, CDR1 is KGHDR and CDR2 is SFDVKD. Trimming took off 5 bases at V and 1 base at J, with 13 bases between the two ends. Sequenced sample: peripheral blood. This receptor was identified in a man in his fifties or sixties with acute or convalescent COVID-19. The V gene is TRBV24-1, the J gene TRBJ1-1, with D possibly being TRBD1 (5 bases). DNA of the CDR3: TGTGCCACCAGTGGTTCGGGGGGGAGGAACACTGAAGCTTTCTTT. It is translated as CATSGSGGRNTEAFF.